The 18 T cell receptor beta chains below come from one sample, sequenced in a study of beta chain features in type 1 diabetes. Study-wide findings and caveats: Type 1 diabetes patients showed a moderate but significant shortening of TCRB CDR3s in all four CD4+ subsets.

Their specific antigens are unknown. Expressed TCRB transcripts were sequenced after all isolated RNA was converted to cDNA. The protocol was immunoSEQ multiplex PCR, while the TCRdb copy is restricted to in-frame clones and leaves out a portion. The repertoire holds around 650,000 clones, with 12% as singletons. Specimen: naive CD4+ T cells from blood. The receptor set was obtained from a young man with type 1 diabetes.

This clone occurred a few times. The CDR3 protein is CSVKGREYEKLFF. The CDR3, as DNA: TGCAGCGTTAAGGGCAGGGAGTATGAAAAACTGTTTTTT. The J gene is TRBJ1-4, the V gene TRBV29-1; possibly TRBD1 for D (5 bases). Per germline, CDR1 SQVTM and CDR2 ANQGSEA. The germline V and J ends were trimmed by 5 bases and 6 bases, with 13 bases remaining between them. The CDR3 is 13 residues long.

The chain links TRBV29-1 to TRBJ2-5; possibly TRBD1 for D (5 bases). Germline V gene lookup returns CDR1 SQVTM and CDR2 ANQGSEA. Deletions cut 1 base from V and 7 bases from J, with 13 bases between. CDR3 size: 13 residues. This CDR3 is CSVEVQGRVTQYF. The CDR3 bases are TGCAGCGTTGAAGTCCAGGGTAGGGTGACCCAGTACTTC.

This clone was recorded a few times. The chain carries TRBV5-1 and TRBJ1-2, with unresolved D. In germline, CDR1 is SGHRS, CDR2 YFSETQ. This CDR3 is 15 amino acids long. V lost 3 bases and J 4 bases, leaving 16 bases between the germline ends. The CDR3 DNA reads as TGCGCCAGCAGCTCAGCCGGGAGCGCCAGCTATGGCTACACCTTC. Amino acid sequence: CASSSAGSASYGYTF.

To note about this clone: Additional DNA sequences in this sample encode the identical CDR3. This chain joins TRBV7-2 and TRBJ2-1, with D unresolved. The CDR3 is made up of 13 amino acids. Deletions cut 1 base from V and 4 bases from J, with 5 bases between. CDR1 is SGHTA and CDR2 is FQGNSA in the germline V gene. CDR3 in amino acids: CASSLGTYNEQFF. The DNA for the CDR3 is TGTGCCAGCAGCTTAGGTACATACAATGAGCAGTTCTTC. The variable domain in full, with the rest retrieved from reference TRBV7-2 and TRBJ2-1, is GAGVSQSPSNKVTEKGKDVELRCDPISGHTALYWYRQSLGQGLEFLIYFQGNSAPDKSGLPSDRFSAERTGGSVSTLTIQRTQQEDSAVYLCASSLGTYNEQFFGPGTRLTVL.

This clone was detected a few times. The V gene is TRBV11-3, the J gene TRBJ1-1; D is ambiguous. There are 12 residues in the CDR3. Germline CDR1 reads SGHNT; CDR2 reads YENEEA. V lost 4 bases and J lost 12, with 15 bases in between. The DNA of the CDR3 is TGTGCCAGCAGCTGGGGAGGCGGCGGAACTTTCTTT. Amino acid sequence: CASSWGGGGTFF. The variable domain in full, with the rest retrieved from reference TRBV11-3 and TRBJ1-1, is EAGVVQSPRYKIIEKKQPVAFWCNPISGHNTLYWYLQNLGQGPELLIRYENEEAVDDSQLPKDRFSAERLKGVDSTLKIQPAELGDSAVYLCASSWGGGGTFFGQGTRLTVV.

The chain employs TRBV10-1 and TRBJ1-6, with a tentative D call TRBD1 (6 bases). V was trimmed by 0 bases and J by 9 bases, leaving 9 bases between them. Germline assignment: CDR1 WNHNN and CDR2 SYGVQD (reference sequence). The CDR3 sequence is 14 residues long. This CDR3 is CASSESRGGSPLHF. CDR3 DNA sequence: TGCGCCAGCAGTGAGTCCAGGGGCGGTTCACCCCTCCACTTT.

This clone has just a few counts. The chain is built from TRBV5-8 and TRBJ2-7; D is unresolved. This CDR3 region has 14 residues. Germline V gives CDR1 SGHTS, CDR2 YDEGEE. The ends were cut back, 6 bases at V and 0 bases at J, with 13 bases in the middle. The CDR3 spells CASNYADTSYEQYF. CDR3 nucleotide sequence: TGTGCCAGCAACTATGCCGACACCTCCTACGAGCAGTACTTC.

This chain connects TRBV9 to TRBJ2-2; possibly TRBD1 for D (6 bases). Trimming left V 0 bases short and J 2 bases short, with 14 bases between. The CDR3 extends over 17 amino acids. Per the germline V gene, CDR1 is SGDLS and CDR2 is YYNGEE. The CDR3 DNA sequence: TGTGCCAGCAGCGTAGGGGTGGACAGCTTAAACACCGGGGAGCTGTTTTTT. The encoded protein is CASSVGVDSLNTGELFF.

Only a few counts were recorded for this clone. The chain recombines TRBV29-1 with TRBJ2-3; no reliable D call. CDR3 length: 11 residues. Germline CDR1 is SQVTM and CDR2 is ANQGSEA. Trimming left V 4 bases short and J 6 bases short, with 8 bases between. CDR3 DNA sequence: TGCAGCGTTGGGGCCTCCGATACGCAGTATTTT. Translating it yields CSVGASDTQYF.

This clone showed up just a few times. The chain links TRBV5-4 to TRBJ1-6; D not certain. The CDR3 totals 13 residues. Per germline, CDR1 SGHNT and CDR2 YYREEE (reference sequence). Trimming pared 7 bases from V and 5 bases from J, leaving 10 bases between. CDR3 amino acids: CASGVVDNSPLHF. CDR3 DNA sequence: TGTGCCAGCGGGGTTGTGGATAATTCACCCCTCCACTTT. Full variable domain (rest looked up from reference TRBV5-4 and TRBJ1-6): ETGVTQSPTHLIKTRGQQVTLRCSSQSGHNTVSWYQQALGQGPQFIFQYYREEENGRGNFPPRFSGLQFPNYSSELNVNALELDDSALYLCASGVVDNSPLHFGNGTRLTVT.

The CDR3 is CASSPRPSSYNEQFF. The CDR3 coding sequence is TGTGCCAGCAGCCCCCGGCCCAGCTCCTACAATGAGCAGTTCTTC. The chain employs TRBV7-9 and TRBJ2-1; D uncertain. In germline, CDR1 is SEHNR, CDR2 FQNEAQ (reference sequence). The CDR3 totals 15 residues. Trimming left V 5 bases short and J 0 bases short, with 11 bases between.

This chain uses TRBV7-2 with TRBJ1-6; possibly TRBD1 for D (5 bases). The germline gives CDR1 SGHTA, CDR2 FQGNSA. Trimming cost V 5 bases and J 6 bases, with 17 bases left between them. The CDR3 has 16 residues. For the CDR3, the DNA is TGTGCCAGCAGCCAAACAGGACCGGCTGTTAATTCACCCCTCCACTTT. The encoded protein is CASSQTGPAVNSPLHF.

There are a few counts of this clone. The chain couples TRBV5-6 to TRBJ1-1; D unresolved. This CDR3 contains 14 residues. Deletions cut 1 base from V and 3 bases from J, with 10 bases between. In germline, CDR1 is SGHDT, CDR2 YYEEEE. The CDR3 loop reads CASSLKGEDTEAFF. The DNA for the CDR3 is TGTGCCAGCAGCTTGAAGGGAGAGGACACTGAAGCTTTCTTT. The complete variable domain, with remaining parts taken from reference TRBV5-6 and TRBJ1-1, reads DAGVTQSPTHLIKTRGQQVTLRCSPKSGHDTVSWYQQALGQGPQFIFQYYEEEERQRGNFPDRFSGHQFPNYSSELNVNALLLGDSALYLCASSLKGEDTEAFFGQGTRLTVV.

The CDR3 sequence: CASSLGLGNGELFF. The CDR3 bases are TGTGCCAGCAGCTTGGGACTAGGTAACGGGGAGCTGTTTTTT. The genes are TRBV5-6 and TRBJ2-2, with D possibly being TRBD2 (6 bases). Trimming pared 0 bases from V and 7 bases from J, leaving 10 bases between. CDR1 SGHDT and CDR2 YYEEEE come from the germline V gene. This CDR3 spans 14 amino acids.

This clone has a handful of counts. The chain combines TRBV7-8 with TRBJ2-1, with a tentative D call TRBD2 (6 bases). The germline V and J ends were trimmed by 5 bases and 8 bases, with 10 bases remaining between them. The CDR3 has 12 residues. CDR1 SGHVS and CDR2 FQNEAQ come from the germline V gene. CDR3 protein: CASSRGTDEQFF. Written as DNA, the CDR3 is TGTGCCAGCAGCCGGGGGACCGATGAGCAGTTCTTC.

This clone was recorded a few times. Other DNA sequences in the sample encode the same CDR3. The chain has TRBV7-9 and TRBJ2-3; D not resolved. CDR1 is SEHNR, CDR2 FQNEAQ, per germline (reference sequence). Trimming pared 6 bases from V and 0 bases from J, leaving 1 base between. This CDR3 is built from 11 residues. In DNA, the CDR3 is TGTGCCAGCAGTAGCACAGATACGCAGTATTTT. It specifies CASSSTDTQYF.

The J gene is TRBJ1-2, the V gene TRBV9; unclear D gene. The CDR3 runs to 14 residues. Trimming left V 0 bases short and J 2 bases short, with 8 bases between. Germline CDR1 and CDR2: SGDLS and YYNGEE. CDR3 nucleotide sequence: TGTGCCAGCAGCGTAGATGGAAGGAACTATGGCTACACCTTC. Its translation is CASSVDGRNYGYTF.

Comment on this clone: In the same sample, other DNA sequences code for this CDR3. The J gene is TRBJ2-5, the V gene TRBV9; no firm D call. Trimming took off 0 bases at V and 5 bases at J, with 11 bases between the two ends. Germline V gene lookup returns CDR1 SGDLS and CDR2 YYNGEE. The CDR3 covers 14 residues. CDR3: CASSVEGFQETQYF. Written as DNA, the CDR3 is TGTGCCAGCAGCGTAGAAGGGTTTCAGGAGACCCAGTACTTC.